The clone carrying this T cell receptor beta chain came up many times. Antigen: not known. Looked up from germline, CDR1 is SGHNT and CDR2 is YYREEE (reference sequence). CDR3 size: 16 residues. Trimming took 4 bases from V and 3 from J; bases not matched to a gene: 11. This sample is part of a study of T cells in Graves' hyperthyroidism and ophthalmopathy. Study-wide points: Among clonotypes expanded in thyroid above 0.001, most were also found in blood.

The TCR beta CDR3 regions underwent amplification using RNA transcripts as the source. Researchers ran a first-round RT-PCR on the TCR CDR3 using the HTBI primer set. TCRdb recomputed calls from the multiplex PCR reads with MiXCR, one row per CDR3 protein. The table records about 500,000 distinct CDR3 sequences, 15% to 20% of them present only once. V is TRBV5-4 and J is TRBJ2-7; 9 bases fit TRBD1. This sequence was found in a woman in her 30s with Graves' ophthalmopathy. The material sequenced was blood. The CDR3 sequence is CASSVRHRGLRYEQYF. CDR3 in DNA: TGTGCCAGCAGCGTACGACACAGGGGGCTTCGCTACGAGCAGTACTTC.